The following is a T cell receptor beta chain sequence with its context. This sample was taken from a study of blood T cells in healthy people across ages. Together with a sample-barcoded 5' primer, a J-beta primer mix was included in a second PCR lasting roughly 6 to 12 cycles. Samples each returned at least 2.5 million CDR3-containing paired-end reads. MiXCR was run by TCRdb on the 5' RACE reads, yielding one entry per CDR3 protein. The profile shows under 2 million distinct CDR3 sequences, around 36% of them singletons. The CDR3 contains 13 residues. Trimming removed 3 bases at V and 2 bases at J, with 8 bases between. Germline V gene sequence: CDR1 SGHDN, CDR2 FVKESK.

The sample taken for sequencing was blood. This TCR was sampled from a woman in her twenties or thirties in good health. This rearrangement joins TRBV14 to TRBJ2-7; no clear D gene. CDR3 sequence (DNA): TGTGCCAGCAGCCACTACGGAACCTACGAGCAGTACTTC. It is translated as CASSHYGTYEQYF.